Below are 3 T cell receptor beta chains sequenced from a single sample in a study of Graves' ophthalmopathy and Graves' hyperthyroidism (dated by TCRdb to the late 2010s). Sequencing was carried out with an Illumina HiSeq 2000. For repertoire sequencing, TCR beta CDR3 regions were amplified from RNA transcripts. The first round was an RT-PCR using HTBI primers with the Qiagen OneStep RT-PCR kit, and this first round was followed by a second-round multiplex PCR, then size selection and purification. The public reads were reanalyzed by TCRdb: fastp trimming at Q25, MiXCR alignment, in-frame beta chains only. Each CDR3 protein appears once, grouped with its most common genes and DNA. This sample is represented by fewer than 650,000 distinct CDR3 sequences; about 20% of them were singletons. Roughly 7.4% of the sample is taken by the ten largest. The sequencing sample was made of peripheral blood. These receptors originate from a woman between 18 and 29 years old with stable Graves' hyperthyroidism. Some clones in this sample may be carry-over from other donors' samples. Donor details come from another sample of the same person, matched by shared clones.

This clonotype was detected ten times or more. This chain uses TRBV30 with TRBJ1-2; D ambiguous. The CDR3 runs to 11 residues. The germline V gene encodes CDR1 GTSNPN and CDR2 SVGIG (reference sequence). With 4 bases removed from V and 7 bases from J, the gap between germline ends came to 10 bases. CDR3 sequence reads: CAWMIFGGYTF. The CDR3 DNA is TGTGCCTGGATGATTTTCGGTGGCTACACCTTC.

The CDR3 sequence: CASSHATGMITEAFF. The CDR3, as DNA: TGTGCCAGCAGCCATGCTACAGGGATGATCACTGAAGCTTTCTTT. The rearrangement joins TRBV3-1 to TRBJ1-1; D is possibly TRBD1 (6 bases). V lost 3 bases to trimming and J lost 4 bases, with 15 bases between them. Germline CDR1 reads LGHDT; CDR2 reads YNNKEL (reference sequence). The CDR3 contains 15 residues.

The sample holds a few counts of this clonotype. The chain recombines TRBV5-1 with TRBJ1-1; D may be TRBD1 (5 bases). Germline CDR1 is SGHRS and CDR2 is YFSETQ. Trimming took 0 bases from V and 6 from J, leaving 12 bases between them. The CDR3 extends over 14 amino acids. CDR3 sequence: CASSLGGGAPEAFF. The CDR3 bases are TGCGCCAGCAGCTTGGGGGGAGGGGCGCCTGAAGCTTTCTTT. The full variable domain, completed using reference TRBV5-1 and TRBJ1-1, is KAGVTQTPRYLIKTRGQQVTLSCSPISGHRSVSWYQQTPGQGLQFLFEYFSETQRNKGNFPGRFSGRQFSNSRSEMNVSTLELGDSALYLCASSLGGGAPEAFFGQGTRLTVV.